This note documents a single T cell receptor (beta chain) sequence. What it binds is unknown. This sample was taken from a study of T cells expressing NK-cell markers. The overall study: All TCR beta repertoires analysed originated from sorted CD3+CD56+NKG2C+, CD3+CD56+NKG2C- and CD3+CD56-NKG2C+ T cells. The study, taken as a whole, reports: Six or seven donors carried dominant NKG2C+ clonotypes that made up roughly 1.0-7.0% of their CD8+ T cells. Where a handful of donors were concerned, these clonotypes also led the CD3+CD56-NKG2C+ fraction.

cDNA encoding TCR beta was synthesized via 5'RACE template switching incorporating UMIs. No DNA is given; TCRdb re-called the 5' RACE reads and lists each CDR3 protein once. This sample lists fewer than 550,000 distinct CDR3 sequences; its ten largest clones have almost 1.5%. Germline V gene data show CDR1 as SGHTS and CDR2 as YDEGEE. CDR3 length: 13 amino acids. The chain is built from TRBV5-8 and TRBJ2-1; TCRdb names TRBD2, which stays unverified in the absence of DNA. This TCR derives from a woman in her forties or fifties in good health. The sequencing input was blood T cells: a sorted CD56 or NKG2C T cell subset, CD4+ or CD8+ T cells, or bulk PBMC T cells (not recorded which). This chain's CDR3 is CASSLALAREQFF.